Each of the 8 T cell receptor beta chains below was sequenced from the same sample in a study of OX40 agonist ivuxolimab in advanced cancers. Repertoires were generated with immunoSEQ multiplex PCR, while TCRdb's copy carries only in-frame clones and drops some. The sample carries some 70,000 clones, 70% to 90% recorded once. This sample comprised CD4+ or CD8+ T cells sorted from blood, obtained in a trial of the OX40 agonist ivuxolimab. These receptors all stem from an adult with an advanced solid tumor such as melanoma, head and neck, liver or kidney cancer.

This clone was recorded once. This rearrangement joins TRBV27 to TRBJ2-7; D could derive from TRBD1 or TRBD2 (5 bases each). Trimming pared 10 bases from V and 4 bases from J, leaving 20 bases between. Germline CDR1 is MNHEY and CDR2 is SMNVEV (reference sequence). The CDR3 totals 14 residues. CDR3 sequence reads: CAISPGGLGYEQYF. CDR3 DNA sequence: TGTGCCATCTCCCCTGGGGGATTAGGGTACGAGCAGTACTTC.

V and J are TRBV19 and TRBJ2-7, with 9 bases aligning to TRBD1. The germline V gene encodes CDR1 LNHDA and CDR2 SQIVND (reference sequence). There are 12 residues in the CDR3. V shed 7 bases and J 6 bases; nucleotides not matched to a gene: 4. CDR3 nucleotide sequence: TGTGCCAGTACGGACAGGGGTGGCGAGCAGTACTTC. The encoded protein is CASTDRGGEQYF.

At least ten counts were recorded for this clone. J is TRBJ2-7 and V is TRBV4-1; TRBD1 matches at 10 bases. The CDR3 is 16 residues long. The V and J ends lost 4 bases and 4 bases, in that order; junction bases with no gene match: 10. Per germline, CDR1 MGHRA and CDR2 YSYEKL. CDR3 amino acids: CASSPMGQGTGYEQYF. CDR3 in DNA: TGCGCCAGCAGCCCCATGGGACAGGGGACGGGATACGAGCAGTACTTC.

The chain is built from TRBV27 and TRBJ2-7; D is perhaps TRBD1 (5 bases). V dropped 2 bases and J dropped 5 bases, with 13 bases sitting between them. This CDR3 comprises 14 residues. Germline-derived CDR1 and CDR2 are MNHEY and SMNVEV (reference sequence). The CDR3 loop reads CASSLQGPADEQYF. The CDR3 DNA follows: TGTGCCAGCAGTTTACAGGGCCCCGCGGACGAGCAGTACTTC.

This rearrangement joins TRBV19 to TRBJ2-1; 11 bases align to TRBD1. The CDR3 contains 15 residues. The ends lost 5 bases at V and 6 bases at J; junction bases unmatched: 6. Looked up from germline, CDR1 is LNHDA and CDR2 is SQIVND (reference sequence). The CDR3, as DNA: TGTGCCAGTAGTGTGGGACAGGGGGACTCCAATGAGCAGTTCTTC. Protein: CASSVGQGDSNEQFF. The full variable domain, rest sourced from reference TRBV19 and TRBJ2-1, is DGGITQSPKYLFRKEGQNVTLSCEQNLNHDAMYWYRQDPGQGLRLIYYSQIVNDFQKGDIAEGYSVSREKKESFPLTVTSAQKNPTAFYLCASSVGQGDSNEQFFGPGTRLTVL.

This chain connects TRBV18 to TRBJ2-1; D unresolved. V lost 2 bases and J lost 8, with 10 bases in between. The germline gives CDR1 KGHSH, CDR2 LQKENI. The CDR3 contains 13 residues. CDR3: CASSPRLDDEQFF. DNA for the CDR3: TGTGCCAGCTCACCAAGGCTAGATGATGAGCAGTTCTTC.

This clone was observed once. V and J are TRBV27 and TRBJ2-7, with 7 nucleotides matching TRBD1. The ends lost 7 bases at V and 5 bases at J; junction bases unmatched: 8. CDR1 is MNHEY and CDR2 is SMNVEV in the germline V gene (reference sequence). The CDR3 totals 13 residues. CDR3 protein: CASTGAQGDEQYF. CDR3 sequence (DNA): TGTGCCAGCACAGGCGCCCAGGGGGACGAGCAGTACTTC.

This chain joins TRBV11-2 and TRBJ1-4, with D possibly being TRBD1 (6 bases). Trimming removed 5 bases at V and 6 bases at J, with 19 bases between. The CDR3 covers 16 residues. The germline V gene has CDR1 SGHAT and CDR2 FQNNGV. The CDR3 protein is CASSPPRQVPYEKLFF. CDR3 bases: TGTGCCAGCAGCCCCCCTCGACAGGTTCCCTATGAAAAACTGTTTTTT. Variable domain in full (rest from reference TRBV11-2 and TRBJ1-4): EAGVAQSPRYKIIEKRQSVAFWCNPISGHATLYWYQQILGQGPKLLIQFQNNGVVDDSQLPKDRFSAERLKGVDSTLKIQPAKLEDSAVYLCASSPPRQVPYEKLFFGSGTQLSVL.